This TCR beta chain was obtained from a study of T-cell memory formation after mild COVID-19. General study points: Day 15 to 85 contracting clones showed balanced CD4/CD8; later expanders leaned CD4+.

The table lists this clonotype with many counts. Its target is not known. V was pared by 4 bases and J by 0 bases, with 5 bases between. This CDR3 contains 12 residues. Germline CDR1 reads SGHKS; CDR2 reads YYEKEE (reference sequence). Barcoded TCR alpha and TCR beta cDNA libraries with UMIs came from 5'RACE using constant-segment primers. TCRdb ran MiXCR on the 5' RACE reads and lists one entry per CDR3 protein. Altogether about 270,000 distinct CDR3 sequences are present, around 15% being singletons, with the ten largest covering more than 20%. Source material: PBMCs or a T cell subset sorted from them (not recorded which). The chain joins TRBV5-5 to TRBJ2-7; D unresolved. The TCR was taken from a man between 18 and 35 years old who had mild COVID-19 (a few samples of this study predate the infection). Cell type and time point are not known. CDR3 sequence (DNA): TGTGCCAGCAGCCTCACCTCCTACGAGCAGTACTTC. This gives the protein CASSLTSYEQYF. Full variable domain (outside the CDR3, taken from reference TRBV5-5 and TRBJ2-7): DAGVTQSPTHLIKTRGQQVTLRCSPISGHKSVSWYQQVLGQGPQFIFQYYEKEERGRGNFPDRFSARQFPNYSSELNVNALLLGDSALYLCASSLTSYEQYFGPGTRLTVT.